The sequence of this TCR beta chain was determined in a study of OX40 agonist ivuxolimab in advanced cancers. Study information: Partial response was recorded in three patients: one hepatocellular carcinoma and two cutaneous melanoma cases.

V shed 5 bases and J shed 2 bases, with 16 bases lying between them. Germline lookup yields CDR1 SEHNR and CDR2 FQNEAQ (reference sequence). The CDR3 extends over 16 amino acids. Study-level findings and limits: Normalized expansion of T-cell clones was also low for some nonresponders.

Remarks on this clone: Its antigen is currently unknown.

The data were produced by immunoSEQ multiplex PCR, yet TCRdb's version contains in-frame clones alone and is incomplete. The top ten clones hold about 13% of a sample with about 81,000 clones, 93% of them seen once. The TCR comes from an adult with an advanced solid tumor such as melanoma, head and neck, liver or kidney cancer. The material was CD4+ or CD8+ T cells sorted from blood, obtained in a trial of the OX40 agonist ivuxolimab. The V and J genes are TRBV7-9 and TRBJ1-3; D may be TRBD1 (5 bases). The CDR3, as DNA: TGTGCCAGCAGCCCCAGGCGGGGGACGGCTGGAAACACCATATATTTT. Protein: CASSPRRGTAGNTIYF.